One and the same sample provided the 14 T cell receptor beta chains below, sequenced in a study of CD8 T cells in Susac syndrome. Random-hexamer reverse transcription was applied to roughly 0.45 to 1 ug RNA. TCRdb itself ran the immunoSEQ multiplex PCR reads through MiXCR, one entry per CDR3 protein. The table records around 230,000 distinct CDR3 sequences, 90% to 96% of them present only once. The sequenced material came from CD4+ T cells from PBMCs. The receptors shown here come from a human donor with Susac syndrome.

V and J are TRBV9 and TRBJ2-2; D is undetermined. The V gene lost 3 bases and the J gene lost 4 bases, with 13 bases spanning the gap. Per germline, CDR1 SGDLS and CDR2 YYNGEE. The CDR3 consists of 15 residues. CDR3 nucleotide sequence: TGTGCCAGCAGCGCCCTCGGCGGCACCACCGGGGAGCTGTTTTTT. Protein sequence: CASSALGGTTGELFF.

The genes are TRBV7-8 and TRBJ2-1; no clear D. CDR3 length equals 14 residues. The V end lost 1 base, the J end lost 3 bases, and 7 bases lay between the germline ends. Germline V gives CDR1 SGHVS, CDR2 FQNEAQ. CDR3 nucleotide sequence: TGTGCCAGCAGCTTAGTGGGTATCTACAATGAGCAGTTCTTC. Amino acid sequence: CASSLVGIYNEQFF.

This clonotype came up once. The rearrangement uses TRBV28 and TRBJ2-7, with 9 bases that match TRBD1. This CDR3 is built from 17 residues. Losses at the gene ends were 6 bases for V and 5 bases for J; bases not matched to a gene: 17. The germline CDR1 and CDR2 sequences are MDHEN and SYDVKM. The CDR3 nucleotides read TGTGCCAGCAGGGTCGGACAGGGGAAGACGAGGGCCCACGAGCAGTACTTC. It is translated as CASRVGQGKTRAHEQYF.

This chain links TRBV20-1 with TRBJ1-2; D possibly corresponds to TRBD1 (6 bases). There are 17 residues in the CDR3. Trimming took off 6 bases at V and 1 base at J, with 24 bases between the two ends. The germline gives CDR1 DFQATT, CDR2 SNEGSKA (reference sequence). CDR3: CSAQSSPGAGFNYGYTF. As DNA, the CDR3 is TGCAGTGCGCAATCCTCTCCAGGGGCGGGATTTAACTATGGCTACACCTTC.

The chain employs TRBV3-1 and TRBJ2-1; 8 bases agree with TRBD2. The J segment lost 3 bases and the V segment lost 0 bases, leaving 7 bases of the junction unmatched. The CDR3 is 17 amino acids. The germline CDR1 and CDR2 sequences are LGHDT and YNNKEL (reference sequence). The CDR3 sequence is CASSQDAVAGLYNEQFF. The CDR3 DNA reads as TGTGCCAGCAGCCAAGATGCGGTAGCGGGACTCTACAATGAGCAGTTCTTC.

This chain joins TRBV18 and TRBJ2-3; the match to TRBD1 covers 8 bases. The CDR3 spans 17 residues. Germline V gene data show CDR1 as KGHSH and CDR2 as LQKENI. J was trimmed by 8 bases and V by 0 bases; bases with no gene match: 13. This CDR3 is CASSPPRDRSSLGTQYF. As DNA, the CDR3 is TGTGCCAGCTCACCACCCCGGGACAGGTCTAGCTTGGGTACGCAGTATTTT.

This chain uses TRBV6-1 with TRBJ1-5; D gene unclear. The germline gives CDR1 MNHNS, CDR2 SASEGT. The CDR3 loop spans 16 amino acids. Deletions cut 4 bases from V and 0 bases from J, with 13 bases between. CDR3 residues: CASSAKRPPSNQPQHF. In DNA form, the CDR3 reads TGTGCCAGCAGTGCAAAAAGGCCTCCTAGCAATCAGCCCCAGCATTTT.

The gene calls are TRBV30 and TRBJ1-5; D unclear. V lost 0 bases, J lost 12 bases, and 15 bases lay in between. The CDR3 length is 13 residues. Germline V CDR1 and CDR2: GTSNPN, SVGIG (reference sequence). The CDR3 loop reads CAWSVTPLAVQHF. The CDR3 DNA sequence: TGTGCCTGGAGTGTAACCCCCCTAGCAGTCCAGCATTTT.

The chain recombines TRBV9 with TRBJ2-2; D is ambiguous. Trimming stripped 4 bases from V and 0 bases from J, with 10 bases between. The CDR3 has 15 residues. Germline V gene lookup returns CDR1 SGDLS and CDR2 YYNGEE. CDR3 in DNA: TGTGCCAGCAGCCTAGGGCCCCCGAACACCGGGGAGCTGTTTTTT. This encodes CASSLGPPNTGELFF.

The chain joins TRBV27 to TRBJ2-7, with D perhaps matching TRBD1 (5 bases). The CDR3 has 13 amino acids. The ends were cut back, 2 bases at V and 4 bases at J, with 9 bases in the middle. Germline CDR1 is MNHEY and CDR2 is SMNVEV (reference sequence). In DNA, the CDR3 is TGTGCCAGCAGTTTACGCGACAGATACGAGCAGTACTTC. It specifies CASSLRDRYEQYF.

V usage is TRBV15 and J usage is TRBJ1-1, with 7 bases aligning to TRBD1. The CDR3 totals 15 residues. Germline V gene sequence: CDR1 LNHNV, CDR2 YYDKDF (reference sequence). V was clipped by 2 bases and J by 4 bases; unmatched bases: 7. The CDR3 coding sequence is TGTGCCACCAGCAGATCCGGTACAGGGGCCACTGAAGCTTTCTTT. Encoded protein: CATSRSGTGATEAFF.

V gene TRBV21-1 combines with J gene TRBJ2-3; whether TRBD1, the table's D call, matches the DNA was not checked. TRBV21-1 is marked as a pseudogene. The CDR3 contains 16 residues. Written as DNA, the CDR3 is TGTGCCAGCAGCAAACAGGAGGGGGCGACTACAGATACGCAGTATTTT. Its protein product is CASSKQEGATTDTQYF.

This chain joins TRBV12-3 or TRBV12-4 and TRBJ2-2; maybe TRBD1 (5 bases). With 7 bases removed from V and 7 bases from J, the gap between germline ends came to 13 bases. This CDR3 comprises 13 residues. As DNA, the CDR3 is TGTGCCAGCACCCTCAGGGCAGACGGGGAGCTGTTTTTT. Translated: CASTLRADGELFF.

The J gene is TRBJ2-5, the V gene TRBV9, with D perhaps matching TRBD1 (7 bases). Germline CDR1 is SGDLS and CDR2 is YYNGEE. CDR3 length: 18 residues. V lost 3 bases and J 2 bases, leaving 23 bases between the germline ends. In nucleotides, the CDR3 is TGTGCCAGCAGCGAGGCGGGCCTCCGGAGGGGGCCACAAGAGACCCAGTACTTC. This sequence encodes CASSEAGLRRGPQETQYF.